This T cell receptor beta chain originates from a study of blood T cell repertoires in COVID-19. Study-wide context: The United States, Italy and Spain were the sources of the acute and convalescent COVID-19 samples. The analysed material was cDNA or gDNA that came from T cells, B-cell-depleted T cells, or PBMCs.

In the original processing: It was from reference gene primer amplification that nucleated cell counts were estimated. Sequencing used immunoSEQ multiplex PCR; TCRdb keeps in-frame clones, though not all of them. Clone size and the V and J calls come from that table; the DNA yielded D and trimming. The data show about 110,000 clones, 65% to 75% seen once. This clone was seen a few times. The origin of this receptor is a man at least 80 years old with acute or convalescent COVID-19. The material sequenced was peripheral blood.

CDR3 DNA: TGTGCCAGCAGCAACCAGGGCACGAACACTGAAGCTTTCTTT. Translation gives CASSNQGTNTEAFF. The chain is built from TRBV9 and TRBJ1-1; weak D call: TRBD1 (5 bases). The CDR3 is 14 residues long. Germline CDR1 SGDLS, CDR2 YYNGEE. Trimming shortened V by 4 bases and J by 1 base, and 11 bases separated the two germline ends.